The sequence of this T cell receptor (beta chain) was determined in a study of T cell responses to AZD1222 COVID-19 vaccine. Study-level background: Whether given at about 4 or about 12 weeks, second doses were pooled.

This CDR3 is built from 16 residues. The V segment lost 4 bases and the J segment 2 bases; nucleotides outside the gene matches: 8. Germline V lookup: CDR1 LGHDT, CDR2 YNNKEL (reference sequence). Some clones are missing from TCRdb's copy, which holds only in-frame ones; the method was immunoSEQ multiplex PCR. The sample shows 150,000 or so clones, around 93% of them seen only once. Study-wide points: White British people made up most donors, females outnumbered males, and clonal diversity was possibly underestimated. CD4 TCRs associated with vaccination spanned spike, dominating at 160-218 and 743-854. Nearly half of spike-specific TCRs reportedly target unmutated variant regions.

Worth noting for this clone: What it binds is not known.

This receptor was obtained from an adult in good health. The material sequenced was peripheral blood, taken on day 0 of AZD1222 vaccination. The chain recombines TRBV3-1 (or the pseudogene TRBV3-2) with TRBJ2-1; TRBD1 matches 7 bases. Here the CDR3 DNA reads TGTGCCAGCAGCCTCCAGCGAGGGACAGCCTACAATGAGCAGTTCTTC. It specifies CASSLQRGTAYNEQFF.